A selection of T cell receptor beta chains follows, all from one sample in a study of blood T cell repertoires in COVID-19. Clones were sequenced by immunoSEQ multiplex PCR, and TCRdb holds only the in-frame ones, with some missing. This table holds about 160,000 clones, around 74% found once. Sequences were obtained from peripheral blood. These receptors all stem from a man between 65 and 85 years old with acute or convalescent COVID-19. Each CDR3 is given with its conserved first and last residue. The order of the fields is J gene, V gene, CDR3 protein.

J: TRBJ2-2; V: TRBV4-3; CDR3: CASSQVGGEPGELFF
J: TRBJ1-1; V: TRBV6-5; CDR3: CASSYQGQINTEAFF
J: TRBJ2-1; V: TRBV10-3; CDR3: CASASGSNHNEQFF
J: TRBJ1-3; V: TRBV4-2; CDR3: CASSQIDRGRGNTIYF
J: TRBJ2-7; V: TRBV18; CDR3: CASSPPGLIGLEQYF
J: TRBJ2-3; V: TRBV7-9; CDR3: CASSLAGATSDTQYF
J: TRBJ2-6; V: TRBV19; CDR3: CASSIPGSGANVLTF
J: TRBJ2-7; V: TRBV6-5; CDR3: CASTERLGEQYF
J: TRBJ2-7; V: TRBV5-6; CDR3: CASKNGTGGKDEQYF
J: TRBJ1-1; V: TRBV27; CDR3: CASSPVGEVMNTEAFF